This paragraph covers one TCR beta chain sequence. Its matching antigen is unknown. Mismatch with germline at one junction end may stem from a read error. The data derive from a study of T cell repertoires in cytomegalovirus infection. General study points: Individuals carrying CMV plus the relevant HLA were identified by cumulative frequency of public TCR beta families.

TCRdb re-called the reads through MiXCR, storing one row per CDR3 protein. The sample consists of approximately 1,000,000 distinct CDR3 sequences, 31% of them appearing once. The source material was cultured CD8+ T cells from PBMCs, sampled from culture after CMV antigen stimulation. This receptor was obtained from a human donor in good health (CMV status not recorded). Some clones in this sample may be carry-over from other donors' samples.

The chain's CDR3 is CSAPGQGQETRYF. CDR3 coding DNA: TGCAGTGCCCCGGGACAGGGCCAAGAGACCCGGTACTTC. The rearrangement links TRBV20-1 to TRBJ2-5; TRBD1 aligns across 9 bases. CDR1 is DFQATT, CDR2 SNEGSKA, per germline (reference sequence). The length of the CDR3 is 13 residues.